This is a list of T cell receptor beta chains from one sample in a study of T cells in tumors after PD-1 blockade. Using immunoSEQ multiplex PCR, the repertoire was profiled, and TCRdb retains in-frame clones only, with some absent. The table has approximately 59,000 clones, around 80% seen once. The sample consisted of PBMCs, taken before anti-PD-1 treatment. The receptors shown here come from a human donor with basal cell carcinoma. Both conserved end residues are part of each CDR3. The D gene is left open where the match is weak. Rows may omit the clone size; those that give it use once, few, many or a size class.

D gene | J gene | V gene | clone size | CDR3 DNA | CDR3 protein
NA | TRBJ2-2 | TRBV9 | NA | TGTGCCAGCAGCGTAGCCGGGGGCACGGGCGGGGAGCTGTTTTTT | CASSVAGGTGGELFF
NA | TRBJ2-7 | TRBV5-1 | NA | TGCGCCAGCAGCTTGGGGGGTGGGCACTACGAGCAGTACTTC | CASSLGGGHYEQYF
TRBD1 | TRBJ1-1 | TRBV7-9 | once | TGTGCCAGCAGTCCTCGGGACAGATATATGAACACTGAAGCTTTCTTT | CASSPRDRYMNTEAFF
NA | TRBJ2-5 | TRBV7-6 | NA | TGTGCCAGCAGCTTAGGGCGTCAAGAGACCCAGTACTTC | CASSLGRQETQYF
TRBD2 | TRBJ2-5 | TRBV19 | NA | TGTGCCAGTAGTACACCGGGACTAGCGGGGCCCATCGGAGGGGAGACCCAGTACTTC | CASSTPGLAGPIGGETQYF
NA | TRBJ1-1 | TRBV3-1/TRBV3-2 | NA | TGTGCCAGCAGCCCAACGGACACTGAAGCTTTCTTT | CASSPTDTEAFF
TRBD1 | TRBJ1-3 | TRBV2 | few | TGTGCCAGCAGCGGGACAGCTGGAAACACCATATATTTT | CASSGTAGNTIYF
TRBD2 | TRBJ2-3 | TRBV27 | few | TGTGCCAGCGGATTACTAGCGGGGTTTACAGATACGCAGTATTTT | CASGLLAGFTDTQYF
NA | TRBJ1-1 | TRBV6-5 | NA | TGTGCCGCGGGGCAGGGGATCGTGGGCACTGAAGCTTTCTTT | CAAGQGIVGTEAFF
NA | TRBJ2-3 | TRBV7-8 | NA | TGTGCCAGCAGCTTAGGGGCAGGCACAGATACGCAGTATTTT | CASSLGAGTDTQYF
TRBD2 | TRBJ2-3 | TRBV2 | NA | TGTGCCAGCAGTGTTTCTGCGGGAGATACGGAGTATTTT | CASSVSAGDTEYF
NA | TRBJ1-2 | TRBV30 | NA | TGTGCCTGGAGTTCCGGAGGGGTGAATGGCTACACCTTC | CAWSSGGVNGYTF
NA | TRBJ2-6 | TRBV5-4 | NA | TGTGCCAGCAGCTCTTTCGGACAGAGGGAGGCCAACGTCCTGACTTTC | CASSSFGQREANVLTF
NA | TRBJ2-7 | TRBV30 | NA | TGTGCCTGGAGTCTACCGGGCCTACAGGGTCTTAGCGAGCAGTACTTC | CAWSLPGLQGLSEQYF
TRBD2 | TRBJ2-3 | TRBV12-3/TRBV12-4 | few | TGTGCCAGCGGAGCGGGGGGTGGGGATACGCAGTATTTT | CASGAGGGDTQYF
NA | TRBJ2-7 | TRBV5-6 | NA | TGTGCCAGCAGCTTGGTGGGGGATACCTCCTACGAGCAGTACTTC | CASSLVGDTSYEQYF
NA | TRBJ2-7 | TRBV5-1 | once | TGCGCCAGCAGCTACTCCGGGACAAGGGAAGCGTTTCAATACTTC | CASSYSGTREAFQYF
TRBD2 | TRBJ2-2 | TRBV6-4 | many | TGTGCCAGCAGTGAAACGAGCGGGGGGGCCTCCGGGGAGCTGTTTTTT | CASSETSGGASGELFF
NA | TRBJ2-5 | TRBV11-3 | NA | TGTGCCAGCAGCTTAGATCGTCAAGAGACCCAGTACTTC | CASSLDRQETQYF
TRBD1 | TRBJ1-1 | TRBV29-1 | NA | TGCAGCGTTGTAGGGGGCAACACTGAAGCTTTCTTT | CSVVGGNTEAFF
NA | TRBJ2-7 | TRBV7-9 | once | TGTGCCAGCAGCTTAGCGCAAGGCAGGATTTACGAGCAGTACTTC | CASSLAQGRIYEQYF
TRBD2 | TRBJ2-1 | TRBV4-1 | few | TGCGCCAGCAGCCATCTCGGACTAGCGGGGGCCACTAGCTCCTACAATGAGCAGTTCTTC | CASSHLGLAGATSSYNEQFF
TRBD1 | TRBJ1-6 | TRBV6-1 | few | TGTGCCAGCAGTGAAATGGACAGGGGAAATTCACCCCTCCACTTT | CASSEMDRGNSPLHF
TRBD2 | TRBJ2-4 | TRBV7-2 | few | TGTGCCAGCAGCTCCCCACTAGCGGGGACCGATAAGTACTTC | CASSSPLAGTDKYF
TRBD1 | TRBJ2-1 | TRBV6-5 | NA | TGTGCCAGCAGTCCCACAGGGGGCGCGGAAAATGAGCAGTTCTTC | CASSPTGGAENEQFF
TRBD1 | TRBJ2-1 | TRBV24-1 | NA | TGTGCCACCAGTGAGGGACAGGGAAGGTACAATGAGCAGTTCTTC | CATSEGQGRYNEQFF
TRBD1 | TRBJ1-2 | TRBV4-1 | NA | TGCGCCAGCAGCCAGCTGACAGGGACCGCTGGCTACACCTTC | CASSQLTGTAGYTF
NA | TRBJ2-1 | TRBV7-2 | NA | TGTGCCAGCAGCCGCCAGGGGGGTTACAATGAGCAGTTCTTC | CASSRQGGYNEQFF
NA | TRBJ1-3 | TRBV5-1 | once | TGCGCCAGCACCCCGGACCCGGGTCGTGTCGCCATATATTTT | CASTPDPGRVAIYF
NA | TRBJ2-5 | TRBV5-6 | NA | TGTGCCAGCAGCTTGGGCAGGGTAAGAGAGACCCAGTACTTC | CASSLGRVRETQYF
NA | TRBJ1-2 | TRBV6-6 | NA | TGTGCCAGCAGCCCCGCAGCCCTTTTTGGCTACACCTTC | CASSPAALFGYTF
NA | TRBJ1-2 | TRBV6-5 | NA | TGTGCCAGCAGTACCGGCGGTCCCAACTATGGCTACACCTTC | CASSTGGPNYGYTF
NA | TRBJ1-5 | TRBV7-6 | NA | TGTGCCAGCAGCCAGCGCGGCGACACCAATCAGCCCCAGCATTTT | CASSQRGDTNQPQHF
TRBD1 | TRBJ1-2 | TRBV7-8 | NA | TGTGCCAGCAGCTTAGAAGGGACAGCCGTCGCTGTATCTGGCTACACCTTC | CASSLEGTAVAVSGYTF
NA | TRBJ2-7 | TRBV6-2/TRBV6-3 | NA | TGTGCCAGCAGTTACTTGGGCCCCTCGCCCTACGAGCAGTACTTC | CASSYLGPSPYEQYF
NA | TRBJ2-5 | TRBV5-4 | few | TGTGCCAGCAGCTTGGGACCGTCCGAGACCCAGTACTTC | CASSLGPSETQYF
NA | TRBJ2-2 | TRBV5-1 | NA | TGCGCCAGCAGCTCAGGGGCGAACACCGGGGAGCTGTTTTTT | CASSSGANTGELFF
NA | TRBJ2-1 | TRBV2 | NA | TGTGCCAGCAGTGAACGCGGGACATCCCCCTACAATGAGCAGTTCTTC | CASSERGTSPYNEQFF
NA | TRBJ2-3 | TRBV6-1 | NA | TGTGCCAGCAGTGAGTGGGGCCATACAGATACGCAGTATTTT | CASSEWGHTDTQYF
NA | TRBJ1-1 | TRBV29-1 | NA | TGCAGCTCCCAATTAGGGACGACGCCTGGGGACACTGAAGCTTTCTTT | CSSQLGTTPGDTEAFF
NA | TRBJ1-5 | TRBV2 | once | TGTGCCAGCAGGGGGGGCAACGGCAATCAGCCCCAGCATTTT | CASRGGNGNQPQHF
NA | TRBJ1-1 | TRBV19 | NA | TGTGCCAGTAGTATGGTCGGGAACACTGAAGCTTTCTTT | CASSMVGNTEAFF
TRBD2 | TRBJ2-1 | TRBV10-3 | NA | TGTGCCATCAGTGGACCGGGACTAGCGGGGGTGAGCTCCTACAATGAGCAGTTCTTC | CAISGPGLAGVSSYNEQFF
TRBD1 | TRBJ2-5 | TRBV12-5 | NA | TGTGCTAGTGGTTGGAAACCGACAGGGCAGGGGGAAACGGCCCAGTACTTC | CASGWKPTGQGETAQYF
TRBD2 | TRBJ2-3 | TRBV5-1 | few | TGCGCCAGCAGCGCCACGACTAGCGGGGGGGCAGATACGCAGTATTTT | CASSATTSGGADTQYF
NA | TRBJ2-1 | TRBV7-9 | NA | TGTGCCAGCAACTCCGGGATCTACAATGAGCAGTTCTTC | CASNSGIYNEQFF
TRBD1 | TRBJ1-4 | TRBV6-5 | few | TGTGCCAGCAGTTACTCCGGGACAGGCGTTGAAAAACTGTTTTTT | CASSYSGTGVEKLFF
NA | TRBJ1-1 | TRBV5-1 | NA | TGCGCCAGCAGCTTGGCCCAAGGCAACACTGAAGCTTTCTTT | CASSLAQGNTEAFF
NA | TRBJ1-3 | TRBV2 | NA | TGTGCCAGCAGTGAAGTGGGGGACAAAGGAAACACCATATATTTT | CASSEVGDKGNTIYF
NA | TRBJ2-2 | TRBV6-5 | NA | TGTGCCACCCAGGGGGGGAACACCGGGGAGCTGTTTTTT | CATQGGNTGELFF
NA | TRBJ2-5 | TRBV18 | NA | TGTGCCAGCTCACCCGGGACATACCAACCCTCCTCGCCCCAAGAGACCCAGTACTTC | CASSPGTYQPSSPQETQYF
TRBD1 | TRBJ2-7 | TRBV5-4 | NA | TGTGCCAGCAGCTTCGGGACAGGGTCCCACGAGCAGTACTTC | CASSFGTGSHEQYF